These T cell receptor beta chains were read from a single sample in a study of T cell responses to AZD1222 COVID-19 vaccine. Method: immunoSEQ multiplex PCR; TCRdb's copy keeps in-frame clones and lacks some. The repertoire has fewer than 80,000 clones, about four fifths of them found once; the top ten carry approximately 23%. The sequences come from peripheral blood, collected on day 0 of MenACWY control vaccination. The receptors derive from an adult in good health. CDR3s include the opening cysteine and the closing phenylalanine or tryptophan. The D gene is left open where the match is weak. Clone size appears in some rows only: once, few, many, or a class for an expanded clone.

v_gene,j_gene,d_gene,abundance,len,CDR3aa,CDR3nt
TRBV4-1,TRBJ2-1,TRBD2,once,16,CASSQGAGGTFNEQFF,TGCGCCAGCAGCCAAGGAGCGGGAGGGACCTTCAATGAGCAGTTCTTC
TRBV6-5,TRBJ2-7,TRBD2,NA,15,CASSREAGLSYEQYF,TGTGCCAGCAGCCGGGAGGCGGGTCTATCCTACGAGCAGTACTTC
TRBV7-8,TRBJ2-2,NA,NA,12,CASSGLTGELFF,TGTGCCAGCAGCGGGCTTACCGGGGAGCTGTTTTTT
TRBV28,TRBJ1-2,NA,NA,14,CASSGTTENYGYTF,TGTGCCAGCAGTGGGACGACAGAAAACTATGGCTACACCTTC
TRBV24-1,TRBJ1-2,NA,NA,15,CATSYDRYSNYGYTF,TGTGCCACCAGTTACGACAGATACTCTAACTATGGCTACACCTTC
TRBV5-1,TRBJ1-4,NA,NA,16,CASSLGTFTTNEKLFF,TGCGCCAGCAGCTTGGGGACGTTCACAACTAATGAAAAACTGTTTTTT
TRBV5-1,TRBJ1-2,TRBD1,NA,15,CASSLGQGVRYGYTF,TGCGCCAGCAGCTTGGGACAGGGAGTTCGCTATGGCTACACCTTC
TRBV7-9,TRBJ2-1,TRBD2,NA,16,CASSLGSGGVYNEQFF,TGTGCCAGCAGCTTAGGTAGCGGGGGGGTCTACAATGAGCAGTTCTTC
TRBV9,TRBJ1-2,NA,NA,14,CASSVSRVNYGYTF,TGTGCCAGCAGCGTTAGCAGGGTGAACTATGGCTACACCTTC
TRBV19,TRBJ2-1,NA,NA,13,CASSRGPYNEQFF,TGTGCCAGTAGTAGGGGACCATACAATGAGCAGTTCTTC
TRBV30,TRBJ1-4,NA,NA,15,CAWSVLRSSNEKLFF,TGTGCCTGGAGTGTTCTTCGATCCTCTAATGAAAAACTGTTTTTT
TRBV7-9,TRBJ1-1,NA,NA,13,CASSPLGSAEAFF,TGTGCCAGCAGCCCCCTAGGGAGTGCTGAAGCTTTCTTT
TRBV2,TRBJ2-7,TRBD1,NA,15,CASKQAGGKAYEQYF,TGTGCCAGCAAGCAGGCAGGGGGCAAGGCCTACGAGCAGTACTTC
TRBV6-5,TRBJ2-7,NA,NA,13,CATGRGGVYEQYF,TGTGCCACGGGGCGAGGGGGAGTCTACGAGCAGTACTTC
TRBV2,TRBJ1-4,TRBD1,NA,15,CASSGTGVSNEKLFF,TGTGCCAGCAGTGGTACAGGGGTTTCCAATGAAAAACTGTTTTTT
TRBV5-6,TRBJ1-2,NA,NA,14,CASSPRGRSYGYTF,TGTGCCAGCAGCCCCCGGGGGAGATCCTATGGCTACACCTTC
TRBV18,TRBJ1-3,NA,NA,15,CASSATGDIRNTIYF,TGTGCCAGCTCAGCTACCGGGGACATTCGAAACACCATATATTTT
TRBV15,TRBJ1-5,TRBD1,NA,15,CATSRDRGDNQPQHF,TGTGCCACCAGCAGGGACAGGGGGGACAATCAGCCCCAGCATTTT
TRBV19,TRBJ1-5,NA,once,12,CASSGLEIAQHF,TGTGCCAGTAGTGGCCTAGAGATAGCCCAGCATTTT
TRBV29-1,TRBJ1-5,NA,NA,13,CSVQYGLNQPQHF,TGCAGCGTTCAGTACGGGCTGAATCAGCCCCAGCATTTT
TRBV19,TRBJ2-1,TRBD2,NA,15,CASTPGMAGVTEQFF,TGTGCCAGTACTCCCGGAATGGCGGGAGTAACCGAGCAGTTCTTC
TRBV5-1,TRBJ1-2,NA,NA,15,CASSSQGPGLGGYTF,TGCGCCAGCAGCTCACAAGGACCCGGATTGGGTGGCTACACCTTC
TRBV10-3,TRBJ2-7,TRBD1,once,14,CAISEGQGGYEQYF,TGTGCCATCAGTGAGGGACAGGGGGGATACGAGCAGTACTTC
TRBV28,TRBJ2-5,NA,NA,13,CASSLRDPETQYF,TGTGCCAGCAGTTTGAGGGACCCCGAGACCCAGTACTTC
TRBV5-4,TRBJ2-7,NA,NA,15,CASSFDNRPLDEQYF,TGTGCCAGCAGCTTTGACAATCGTCCCCTTGACGAGCAGTACTTC
TRBV6-5,TRBJ1-3,NA,NA,15,CASSLPGFSGNTIYF,TGTGCCAGCAGTCTCCCAGGGTTCTCTGGAAACACCATATATTTT
TRBV30,TRBJ2-5,TRBD2,NA,14,CAWSVVAGEETQYF,TGTGCCTGGAGTGTTGTAGCGGGGGAAGAGACCCAGTACTTC
TRBV5-4,TRBJ2-5,NA,NA,14,CASSQAGVQETQYF,TGTGCCAGCAGCCAAGCAGGGGTGCAGGAGACCCAGTACTTC
TRBV2,TRBJ2-3,NA,once,12,CASSPGEDTQYF,TGTGCCAGCAGTCCAGGGGAAGATACGCAGTATTTT
TRBV30,TRBJ2-1,NA,NA,12,CAWSTPINEQFF,TGTGCCTGGAGTACTCCCATAAATGAGCAGTTCTTC
TRBV6-1,TRBJ1-5,TRBD1,NA,15,CASSEFGQGNQPQHF,TGTGCCAGCAGTGAATTTGGACAGGGGAATCAGCCCCAGCATTTT
TRBV4-2,TRBJ2-1,TRBD1,NA,14,CASSQGTGGEIRFF,TGTGCCAGCAGCCAGGGGACAGGGGGCGAAATCCGGTTCTTC
TRBV5-1,TRBJ1-4,NA,once,14,CASSLGGTNEKLFF,TGCGCCAGCAGCCTAGGAGGGACTAATGAAAAACTGTTTTTT
TRBV11-2,TRBJ2-7,TRBD1,NA,13,CASSSGTVYEQYF,TGTGCCAGCAGCTCAGGGACAGTTTACGAGCAGTACTTC
TRBV15,TRBJ1-6,NA,NA,14,CATSIRTENSPLHF,TGTGCCACCAGCATTCGGACGGAAAATTCACCCCTCCACTTT
TRBV7-9,TRBJ1-1,TRBD1,NA,16,CASSSSGGYGDTEAFF,TGTGCCAGCAGCTCTTCAGGGGGCTACGGGGACACTGAAGCTTTCTTT
TRBV14,TRBJ1-1,TRBD1,few,15,CASSLQGAVGTEAFF,TGTGCCAGCAGCCTACAGGGGGCAGTGGGCACTGAAGCTTTCTTT
TRBV27,TRBJ1-1,NA,NA,14,CASSPSPDPVWAFF,TGTGCCAGCAGTCCATCCCCTGACCCAGTATGGGCTTTCTTT
TRBV6-5,TRBJ1-4,NA,NA,13,CASSIGPGEKLFF,TGTGCCAGCAGTATCGGGCCGGGTGAAAAACTGTTTTTT
TRBV6-6,TRBJ1-5,NA,NA,16,CASSYNILVSNQPQHF,TGTGCCAGCAGTTATAACATACTAGTTAGCAATCAGCCCCAGCATTTT
TRBV30,TRBJ1-1,NA,NA,12,CAWSDSFTEAFF,TGTGCCTGGAGCGACAGCTTCACTGAAGCTTTCTTT
TRBV30,TRBJ1-4,NA,NA,14,CAWSVSGGGEKLFF,TGTGCCTGGAGTGTATCGGGGGGAGGTGAAAAACTGTTTTTT
TRBV18,TRBJ1-4,TRBD1,NA,15,CASSATGDTNEKLFF,TGTGCCAGCTCAGCTACAGGGGACACTAATGAAAAACTGTTTTTT
TRBV3-1/TRBV3-2,TRBJ2-1,NA,NA,12,CASSQGLNEQFF,TGTGCCAGCAGCCAAGGGCTCAATGAGCAGTTCTTC
TRBV6-2/TRBV6-3,TRBJ2-7,NA,NA,14,CASSYTQGGREQYF,TGTGCCAGCAGTTACACCCAGGGAGGACGCGAGCAGTACTTC
TRBV7-6,TRBJ2-3,TRBD2,NA,16,CASSSGLAGRTDTQYF,TGTGCCAGCAGCTCGGGACTAGCGGGTCGTACAGATACGCAGTATTTT
TRBV9,TRBJ2-2,NA,NA,13,CASSVGLAGELFF,TGTGCCAGCAGCGTAGGGCTAGCTGGGGAGCTGTTTTTT
TRBV18,TRBJ1-2,NA,few,14,CASSPGLGFYGYTF,TGTGCCAGCTCACCAGGTTTGGGATTCTATGGCTACACCTTC
TRBV12-3/TRBV12-4,TRBJ2-7,TRBD1,NA,13,CASSRTGAYEQYF,TGTGCCAGCAGCCGGACAGGGGCCTACGAGCAGTACTTC
TRBV5-1,TRBJ2-7,NA,few,13,CASKGSQDNEQYF,TGCGCCAGCAAGGGCTCACAGGACAACGAGCAGTACTTC
TRBV19,TRBJ1-5,NA,NA,15,CASSYDSGGRQPQHF,TGTGCCAGTTCATACGACAGTGGGGGGCGTCAGCCCCAGCATTTT
TRBV5-1,TRBJ2-2,NA,NA,15,CASSIGGHNTGELFF,TGCGCCAGCAGCATCGGGGGCCATAACACCGGGGAGCTGTTTTTT
TRBV27,TRBJ1-6,NA,NA,12,CASSSTHSPLHF,TGTGCCAGCAGTTCGACCCATTCACCCCTCCACTTT
TRBV11-2,TRBJ2-7,TRBD2,NA,14,CASSLDMTSPEQYF,TGTGCCAGCAGCTTAGACATGACTAGCCCCGAGCAGTACTTC
TRBV10-2,TRBJ1-1,TRBD1,few,15,CASSHGQGMNTEAFF,TGCGCCAGCAGTCATGGACAGGGAATGAACACTGAAGCTTTCTTT